The 6 T cell receptor beta chains below all came from one sample that was sequenced in a study of spatial heterogeneity in lung cancer. Time point specified: sample taken at primary tumor resection. These TCRs are of unknown antigen specificity. TCRdb recomputed calls from the 5' RACE reads with MiXCR, one row per CDR3 protein. Here the sample spans around 1,100 distinct CDR3 sequences, 20% to 30% being singletons. Whole-study findings and limits: Intratumoral expanded alpha and beta TCR counts were found to track tumor mutation counts.

Here the sequenced sample was lung tumor tissue, taken at surgery. All receptors come from a male donor with early-stage non-small cell lung cancer.

The V and J genes are TRBV30 and TRBJ1-5; a weak D match, TRBD1 (6 bases). V was cut by 3 bases and J by 3 bases, with 9 bases left in between. The CDR3 sequence is 13 residues long. The V gene's germline CDR1 is GTSNPN and CDR2 SVGIG (reference sequence). CDR3 residues: CAWSRDTNQPQHF. The CDR3 nucleotides read TGTGCCTGGAGCCGGGACACCAATCAGCCCCAGCATTTT.

This clonotype qualifies as large (0.1 to 1%). This chain connects TRBV10-3 to TRBJ2-7; D could derive from TRBD1 or TRBD2 (6 bases each). Germline V gene sequence: CDR1 ENHRY, CDR2 SYGVKD. V lost 9 bases, J lost 2 bases, and 17 bases lay in between. This CDR3 has 14 residues. The CDR3 DNA reads TGTGCCATGGGCCTCCCCGGGGGCCCCTACGAGCAGTACTTC. Translated, it gives CAMGLPGGPYEQYF.

The V and J genes are TRBV5-1 and TRBJ2-3; weak D call: TRBD2 (5 bases). V lost 3 bases and J lost 5, with 19 bases in between. In germline, CDR1 is SGHRS, CDR2 YFSETQ. The CDR3 loop spans 16 amino acids. Here the CDR3 DNA reads TGCGCCAGCAGCTCGGTGGCTAGCAGGCCGGGAGATACGCAGTATTTT. This sequence encodes CASSSVASRPGDTQYF.

In this sample, this clonotype is medium-sized (0.01 to 0.1%). The chain combines TRBV5-1 with TRBJ1-4; 12 bases align to TRBD1. The length of the CDR3 is 14 residues. The ends lost 4 bases at V and 8 bases at J; junction bases unmatched: 3. Germline V lookup: CDR1 SGHRS, CDR2 YFSETQ. This chain's CDR3 is CASSQGQGAEKLFF. CDR3 nucleotides: TGCGCCAGCAGCCAGGGACAGGGGGCGGAAAAACTGTTTTTT.

By sample share, this clonotype is large (0.1 to 1%). The chain carries TRBV27 and TRBJ2-5; no clear D gene. In germline, CDR1 is MNHEY, CDR2 SMNVEV (reference sequence). The V end was cut by 5 bases, the J end by 2 bases, with 15 bases between. The CDR3 runs 15 residues. The CDR3 is CASSREAAVQETQYF. The CDR3 coding sequence is TGTGCCAGCAGTCGAGAGGCGGCGGTACAAGAGACCCAGTACTTC.

Within the sample, this clonotype is large (0.1 to 1%). J is TRBJ2-2 and V is TRBV2; TRBD1 matches at 11 bases. This CDR3 contains 14 residues. The ends lost 6 bases at V and 7 bases at J; junction bases unmatched: 4. The germline CDR1 and CDR2 sequences are SNHLY and FYNNEI. CDR3 protein: CASRDRGRDGELFF. The CDR3 nucleotides read TGTGCCAGCAGGGACAGGGGGCGCGACGGGGAGCTGTTTTTT.